This T cell receptor (beta chain) was sequenced in a study of a mutant IDH1 vaccine in newly diagnosed glioma. The wider study: Patients were pretreated with radiotherapy, temozolomide, or both, mostly both.

Time point described: week 11, during vaccination. Vaccine doses each comprised 300 ug of mutant IDH1 20-mer peptide, with topical imiquimod. Diagnosis in the donors showed new WHO grade 3 or 4 astrocytomas that were IDH1-mutant and ATRX-lost. Worth noting for this clone: Its cognate antigen is unknown.

Trimming left V 1 base short and J 7 bases short, with 15 bases between. This CDR3 is built from 15 residues. Germline CDR1 SGHTA, CDR2 FQGNSA. The data were produced by immunoSEQ multiplex PCR, yet TCRdb's version contains in-frame clones alone and is incomplete. The sample lists some 60,000 clones; 75% to 85% were seen once. Study outcomes and limitations: Vaccination induced immune responses in 85% to 95% of patients. Pseudoprogression looked unconnected to shifts in top peripheral T cell clonotypes.

Sequenced material: PBMCs, taken from a glioma patient whose treatment included an IDH1 peptide vaccine. The receptor's source is a man aged 45-65 years with glioma. The V call is TRBV7-2, the J call TRBJ2-3; possibly TRBD1 for D (6 bases). The CDR3 region is CASSLEQGPPNTQYF. DNA of the CDR3: TGTGCCAGCAGCTTAGAACAGGGACCCCCGAATACGCAGTATTTT.